In its sample, the clone carrying this TCR beta chain was seen once. These data belong to a study of blood T cell repertoires in COVID-19. About the research overall: Recovered Cohort 3 donors showed two negative PCRs, clearance, or symptom resolution. In each case, the material was cDNA or gDNA derived from T cells, B-cell-depleted T cells, or PBMCs.

Living in 24 US areas, the participants were between roughly 18 and 90 years of age. Assignment of participants to cohorts was predicated upon participant-reported clinical history. There are 14 residues in the CDR3. V was shortened by 9 bases and J by 1 base, with 12 bases between the two germline ends. Germline CDR1 is KGHDR and CDR2 is SFDVKD. Generated by immunoSEQ multiplex PCR, the TCRdb table keeps only in-frame clones and is missing some. The sample contains over 110,000 clones, 75% to 90% of which appear only once. The J gene is TRBJ1-5, the V gene TRBV24-1, with a possible D match to TRBD1 (6 bases). Sequencing was carried out using PBMCs or T cells enriched from blood (not recorded which). This clonotype was sampled from a man aged 45 to 65 in a cohort exposed to, infected with or recovered from COVID-19 (not recorded which). The CDR3 region is CATPGGESNQPQHF. DNA for the CDR3: TGTGCCACCCCGGGGGGCGAAAGCAATCAGCCCCAGCATTTT.